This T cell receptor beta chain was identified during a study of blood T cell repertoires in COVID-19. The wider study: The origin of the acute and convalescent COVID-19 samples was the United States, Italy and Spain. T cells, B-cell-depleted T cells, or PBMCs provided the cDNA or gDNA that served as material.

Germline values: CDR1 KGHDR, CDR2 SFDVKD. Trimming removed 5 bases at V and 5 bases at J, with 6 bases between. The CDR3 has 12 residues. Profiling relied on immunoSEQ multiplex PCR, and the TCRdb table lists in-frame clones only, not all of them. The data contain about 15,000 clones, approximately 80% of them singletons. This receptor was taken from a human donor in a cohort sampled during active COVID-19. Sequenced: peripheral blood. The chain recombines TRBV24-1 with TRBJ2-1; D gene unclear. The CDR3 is CATSVGDNEQFF. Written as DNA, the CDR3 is TGTGCCACCAGTGTTGGAGACAATGAGCAGTTCTTC.